A selection of T cell receptor beta chains follows, all from one sample in a study of cytomegalovirus exposure and HLA in healthy donors. The repertoire was sequenced with immunoSEQ multiplex PCR; TCRdb's copy has only in-frame clones and lacks some. Of around 200,000 clones detected, around 75% appear once; the ten largest clones hold 2.9%. The sequenced sample consisted of PBMCs. Every receptor here comes from a male donor in good health and CMV-seronegative. CDR3s include the opening cysteine and the closing phenylalanine or tryptophan. D genes are given only for firm matches. A row's size may be missing; if present it is once, few, many or a size class.

CDR3nt: TGTGCCAGCAGTTTAAGCTGGGGGGATCAGCCCCAGCATTTT; CDR3aa: CASSLSWGDQPQHF; v_gene: TRBV27; d_gene: -; j_gene: TRBJ1-5; abundance: -
CDR3nt: TGTGCCAGCAGTCAAATCGGGGGGGCAGGCTACGAGCAGTACTTC; CDR3aa: CASSQIGGAGYEQYF; v_gene: TRBV6-5; d_gene: TRBD2; j_gene: TRBJ2-7; abundance: -
CDR3nt: TGTGCCAGTAGTATAGAGATAGCGGGAGGGCCAAGAGATACGCAGTATTTT; CDR3aa: CASSIEIAGGPRDTQYF; v_gene: TRBV19; d_gene: TRBD2; j_gene: TRBJ2-3; abundance: -
CDR3nt: TGTGCCAGCAGTTTAACAGGGGGAAGTCCAGATACGCAGTATTTT; CDR3aa: CASSLTGGSPDTQYF; v_gene: TRBV28; d_gene: TRBD1; j_gene: TRBJ2-3; abundance: -
CDR3nt: TGCGCCAGCAGCCACGGACAGGGGGTTTCGTATGGCTACACCTTC; CDR3aa: CASSHGQGVSYGYTF; v_gene: TRBV5-1; d_gene: TRBD1; j_gene: TRBJ1-2; abundance: -
CDR3nt: TGTGCCAGCAGCCGGGGGACAGGGAGTTCCGAGCAGTACTTC; CDR3aa: CASSRGTGSSEQYF; v_gene: TRBV28; d_gene: TRBD1; j_gene: TRBJ2-7; abundance: -
CDR3nt: TGTGCCAGCACCACTCACCGGGGGGCCGGGCAGCCCCAGCATTTT; CDR3aa: CASTTHRGAGQPQHF; v_gene: TRBV6-1; d_gene: -; j_gene: TRBJ1-5; abundance: -
CDR3nt: TGTGCCAGCAGCCAGGGACAGGGCGAGACAGATACGCAGTATTTT; CDR3aa: CASSQGQGETDTQYF; v_gene: TRBV4-2; d_gene: TRBD1; j_gene: TRBJ2-3; abundance: once
CDR3nt: TGTGCCAGCTTGGGGCCAGGGGGCGATGTACGCTATGGCTACACCTTC; CDR3aa: CASLGPGGDVRYGYTF; v_gene: TRBV2; d_gene: TRBD1; j_gene: TRBJ1-2; abundance: few
CDR3nt: TGTGCCAGCAGGGGGGAGCCGGGACAGGGAACGTTTTTT; CDR3aa: CASRGEPGQGTFF; v_gene: TRBV28; d_gene: TRBD1; j_gene: TRBJ2-2; abundance: -
CDR3nt: TGTGCCAGCAGTTTATCAGGGGCGGGCAATCAGCCCCAGCATTTT; CDR3aa: CASSLSGAGNQPQHF; v_gene: TRBV28; d_gene: -; j_gene: TRBJ1-5; abundance: -
CDR3nt: TGTGCCAGCAGTTTTCTAGCGGGAGCTATCAACGAGCAGTACTTC; CDR3aa: CASSFLAGAINEQYF; v_gene: TRBV6-4; d_gene: TRBD2; j_gene: TRBJ2-7; abundance: -
CDR3nt: TGTGCCAGCAGCTTAGGGACAGCTCCTCTCGAGCAGTACTTC; CDR3aa: CASSLGTAPLEQYF; v_gene: TRBV7-9; d_gene: -; j_gene: TRBJ2-7; abundance: once
CDR3nt: TGTGCCAGCAAAACTAGCGGGAGGGCCGATGAGCAGTTCTTC; CDR3aa: CASKTSGRADEQFF; v_gene: TRBV7-3; d_gene: TRBD2; j_gene: TRBJ2-1; abundance: once
CDR3nt: TGTGCCAGCAGTTTATCCGTTGCAACTAATGAAAAACTGTTTTTT; CDR3aa: CASSLSVATNEKLFF; v_gene: TRBV27; d_gene: -; j_gene: TRBJ1-4; abundance: -
CDR3nt: TGCAGCGTTAAAACAGGTTACGAGCAGTACTTC; CDR3aa: CSVKTGYEQYF; v_gene: TRBV29-1; d_gene: -; j_gene: TRBJ2-7; abundance: -
CDR3nt: TGTGCCAGCAGTTTATCCACAGTGTCAACGCAGTATTTT; CDR3aa: CASSLSTVSTQYF; v_gene: TRBV27; d_gene: -; j_gene: TRBJ2-3; abundance: -
CDR3nt: TGTGCCAGCAGGGCCGCGGGAGGGGCGGATACGCAGTATTTT; CDR3aa: CASRAAGGADTQYF; v_gene: TRBV6-6; d_gene: TRBD2; j_gene: TRBJ2-3; abundance: -
CDR3nt: TGTGCCAGCAGTTGGCTGGCCGATAGCAATCAGCCCCAGCATTTT; CDR3aa: CASSWLADSNQPQHF; v_gene: TRBV27; d_gene: -; j_gene: TRBJ1-5; abundance: -
CDR3nt: TGTGCCAGCGGTATAGGGGGTTGGAGTGAAAAACTGTTTTTT; CDR3aa: CASGIGGWSEKLFF; v_gene: TRBV7-2; d_gene: -; j_gene: TRBJ1-4; abundance: -
CDR3nt: TGTGCCAGCAGTCGTCAGGGGACGGCTAATCAGCCCCAGCATTTT; CDR3aa: CASSRQGTANQPQHF; v_gene: TRBV6-5; d_gene: -; j_gene: TRBJ1-5; abundance: -
CDR3nt: TGTGCCACCGGGGTTGCGGGACTCAGCACAGATACGCAGTATTTT; CDR3aa: CATGVAGLSTDTQYF; v_gene: TRBV6-1; d_gene: -; j_gene: TRBJ2-3; abundance: -
CDR3nt: TGTGCCAGCAGCAACTCCCTGGAGACCCAGTACTTC; CDR3aa: CASSNSLETQYF; v_gene: TRBV25-1; d_gene: -; j_gene: TRBJ2-5; abundance: -
CDR3nt: TGTGCCAGCAGCCTTTCCTACGAGCAGTACTTC; CDR3aa: CASSLSYEQYF; v_gene: TRBV7-9; d_gene: -; j_gene: TRBJ2-7; abundance: -
CDR3nt: TGTGCCTGGGGTGAGGACAGTAACACTGAAGCTTTCTTT; CDR3aa: CAWGEDSNTEAFF; v_gene: TRBV30; d_gene: -; j_gene: TRBJ1-1; abundance: once
CDR3nt: TGTGCCAGCAGTGAAGGAGGCGCCGCTAACTATGGCTACACCTTC; CDR3aa: CASSEGGAANYGYTF; v_gene: TRBV6-1; d_gene: -; j_gene: TRBJ1-2; abundance: -
CDR3nt: TGCAGCGTCAAACTAGCGGCCCGGGGAGATACGCAGTATTTT; CDR3aa: CSVKLAARGDTQYF; v_gene: TRBV29-1; d_gene: TRBD2; j_gene: TRBJ2-3; abundance: -
CDR3nt: TGTGCCAGCAGTTTTAGGGGATCCGGAAACACCATATATTTT; CDR3aa: CASSFRGSGNTIYF; v_gene: TRBV28; d_gene: -; j_gene: TRBJ1-3; abundance: -
CDR3nt: TGTGCCGGCAGTTCACTAGCTTTTTCGGGGGGTCGGGCCCGCGCCGGGGAGCTGTTTTTT; CDR3aa: CAGSSLAFSGGRARAGELFF; v_gene: TRBV28; d_gene: TRBD2; j_gene: TRBJ2-2; abundance: -
CDR3nt: TGTGCCAGCAGAGGGGGTTCTCCCGGCTACACCTTC; CDR3aa: CASRGGSPGYTF; v_gene: TRBV6-5; d_gene: -; j_gene: TRBJ1-2; abundance: -
CDR3nt: TGTGCCAGCAGCATGAGCTCCTACGAGCAGTACTTC; CDR3aa: CASSMSSYEQYF; v_gene: TRBV6-1; d_gene: -; j_gene: TRBJ2-7; abundance: -
CDR3nt: TGTGCCAGCTCACCTTCAGGGGATGGCAATCAGCCCCAGCATTTT; CDR3aa: CASSPSGDGNQPQHF; v_gene: TRBV18; d_gene: -; j_gene: TRBJ1-5; abundance: -
CDR3nt: TGCAGTGCTGCTCAGGGGATCGAGCAGTACTTC; CDR3aa: CSAAQGIEQYF; v_gene: TRBV20-1; d_gene: -; j_gene: TRBJ2-7; abundance: -
CDR3nt: TGCGCCAGCAGCTTCGGGGGGATAGCCGGTGAGCAGTTCTTC; CDR3aa: CASSFGGIAGEQFF; v_gene: TRBV5-1; d_gene: TRBD2; j_gene: TRBJ2-1; abundance: -
CDR3nt: TGTGCCAGCAGTGGACAGGGGGGCAATGAGCAGTTCTTC; CDR3aa: CASSGQGGNEQFF; v_gene: TRBV6-4; d_gene: TRBD1; j_gene: TRBJ2-1; abundance: -
CDR3nt: TGTGCCAGCAGTTTAGGTGAACAGGCCTTAGATACGCAGTATTTT; CDR3aa: CASSLGEQALDTQYF; v_gene: TRBV28; d_gene: -; j_gene: TRBJ2-3; abundance: -
CDR3nt: TGCAGCGTTGAAGAGGGGACTCTTTCCTACAATGAGCAGTTCTTC; CDR3aa: CSVEEGTLSYNEQFF; v_gene: TRBV29-1; d_gene: -; j_gene: TRBJ2-1; abundance: -
CDR3nt: TGTGCCAGCAGTCCTCCGGACAGAGTAGGCAATCAGCCCCAGCATTTT; CDR3aa: CASSPPDRVGNQPQHF; v_gene: TRBV28; d_gene: -; j_gene: TRBJ1-5; abundance: -